This T cell receptor (beta chain) was sequenced for a study of blood T cell repertoires in COVID-19. The table came from immunoSEQ multiplex PCR; TCRdb's copy has only in-frame clones and leaves some out. The sample contains 50,000 to 75,000 clones, about 70% of which appear only once. Trimming took 3 bases from V and 6 from J, leaving 6 bases between them. This CDR3 has 11 amino acids. The germline V gene has CDR1 DFQATT and CDR2 SNEGSKA (reference sequence). This clonotype was sampled from a woman in her fifties or sixties with active or convalescent COVID-19. Sequenced sample: peripheral blood. V and J are TRBV20-1 and TRBJ2-1; D unresolved. The CDR3 sequence: CSASRVNEQFF. DNA of the CDR3: TGCAGTGCTAGCCGGGTCAATGAGCAGTTCTTC.